These 3 T cell receptor beta chains originate from one sample sequenced in a study of cytomegalovirus exposure and HLA in healthy donors. Use of 60 Vbeta and 13 Jbeta primers characterized the PCR. Sequencing was performed with immunoSEQ multiplex PCR; in TCRdb, only in-frame clones are kept and a portion is missing. The sample has about 180,000 clones; under 85% are singletons. Sequenced material: PBMCs. The receptors shown here come from a human donor in good health.

Only one count was recorded for this clone. The chain is built from TRBV19 and TRBJ2-3; 10 bases fit TRBD1. V was pared by 1 base and J by 5 bases, with 6 bases of the junction left unmatched. The CDR3 spans 16 residues. Germline V gene sequence: CDR1 LNHDA, CDR2 SQIVND (reference sequence). DNA of the CDR3: TGTGCCAGTAGTATAGTAGGGACAGGGGACGAAGATACGCAGTATTTT. Translated, it gives CASSIVGTGDEDTQYF.

The chain links TRBV7-9 to TRBJ1-5, with unresolved D. Trimming pared 1 base from V and 5 bases from J, leaving 9 bases between. Per the germline V gene, CDR1 is SEHNR and CDR2 is FQNEAQ (reference sequence). This CDR3 contains 14 residues. DNA for the CDR3: TGTGCCAGCAGCTTAGGCGCGAGCGATCAGCCCCAGCATTTT. Amino acids: CASSLGASDQPQHF.

This clone was seen a handful of times. The chain combines TRBV9 with TRBJ2-5; D is unresolved. From germline, CDR1 is SGDLS and CDR2 YYNGEE. This CDR3 contains 14 residues. With 0 bases removed from V and 5 bases from J, the gap between germline ends came to 11 bases. The CDR3 is CASSVDPHRETQYF. DNA of the CDR3: TGTGCCAGCAGCGTAGATCCGCATCGGGAGACCCAGTACTTC.